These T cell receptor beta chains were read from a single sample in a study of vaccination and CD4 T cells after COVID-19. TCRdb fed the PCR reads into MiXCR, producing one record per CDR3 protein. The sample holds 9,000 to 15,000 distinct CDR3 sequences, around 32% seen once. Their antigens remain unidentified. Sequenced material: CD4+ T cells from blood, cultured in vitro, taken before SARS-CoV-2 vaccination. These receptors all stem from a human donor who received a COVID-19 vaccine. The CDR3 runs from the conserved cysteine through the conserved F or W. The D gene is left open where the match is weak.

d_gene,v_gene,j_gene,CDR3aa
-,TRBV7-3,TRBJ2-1,CASSEGLNNEQFF
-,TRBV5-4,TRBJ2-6,CASSLDPGAGANVLTF
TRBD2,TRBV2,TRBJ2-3,CASSEGTSVTDTQYF
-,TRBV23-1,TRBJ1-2,CASIPDLSLSCYGYTF
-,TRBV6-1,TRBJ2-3,CASSDSFADTQYF
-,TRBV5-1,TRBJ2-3,CASSLEGSGGDTQYF
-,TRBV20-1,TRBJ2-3,CSARGSGRDTQYF
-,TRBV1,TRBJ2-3,CTSSQARGAPTDTQYF
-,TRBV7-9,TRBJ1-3,CASSLVSGSGNTIYF
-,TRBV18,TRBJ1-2,CASSPTEGDGGYTF
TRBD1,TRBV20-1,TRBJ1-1,CSASYTGVMNTEAFF
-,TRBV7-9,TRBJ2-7,CASSSSRESSYEQYF
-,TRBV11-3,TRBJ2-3,CASSLGSRDTQYF
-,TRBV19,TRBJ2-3,CASSPIGHGSTDTQYF
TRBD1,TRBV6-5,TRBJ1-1,CASRYRGQNEAFF
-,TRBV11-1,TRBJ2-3,CASSLNMASFDTQYF
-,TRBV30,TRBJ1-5,CAWSTNGNQPQHF
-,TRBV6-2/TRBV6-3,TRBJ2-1,CASSYRGTYNEQFF
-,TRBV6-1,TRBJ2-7,CASSELWDEQYF
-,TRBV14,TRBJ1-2,CASSPTPGLRGGYTF
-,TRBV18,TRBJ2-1,CASSPLLWRDNEQFF
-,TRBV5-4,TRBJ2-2,CASSRRLGNTGELFF
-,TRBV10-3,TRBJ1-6,CAIQFDKWDSPLHF
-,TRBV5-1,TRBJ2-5,CASSRTRGPQETQYF
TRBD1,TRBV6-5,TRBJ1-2,CASSYSTQGVGGYTF
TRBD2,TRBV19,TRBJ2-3,CASSMDSGGADTQYF
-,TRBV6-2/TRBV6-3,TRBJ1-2,CASSYFQAYYGYTF
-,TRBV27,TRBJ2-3,CASSYIGLVSTDTQYF
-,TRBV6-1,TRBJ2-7,CASSEAVGPTYEQYF
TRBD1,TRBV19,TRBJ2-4,CASSIGDSTGVVGNIQYF
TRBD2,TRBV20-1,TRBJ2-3,CSARGGLAGGTSRTDTQYF
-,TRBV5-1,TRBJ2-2,CASSLGSPNTGELFF
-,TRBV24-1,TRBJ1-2,CATSRDTNYGYTF
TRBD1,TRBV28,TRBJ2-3,CASKRVVVDRGRDTQYF
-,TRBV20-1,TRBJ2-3,CSARGVRTSTDTQYF
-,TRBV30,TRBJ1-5,CAWRDPQGTTQPQHF
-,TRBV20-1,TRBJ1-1,CSALYGVNTEAFF
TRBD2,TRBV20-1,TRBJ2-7,CSARALAGGDREYEQYF
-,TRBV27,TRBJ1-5,CARTTQGCNQPQHF
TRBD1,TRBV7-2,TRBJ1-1,CASRKGATNTEAFF
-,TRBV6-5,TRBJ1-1,CASSYLTRRDTEAFF
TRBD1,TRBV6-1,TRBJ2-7,CASSPLGQGTYEQYF
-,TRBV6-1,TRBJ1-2,CASTNRGGHSNYGYTF
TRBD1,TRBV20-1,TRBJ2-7,CSAPYSHPGQGFFYEQYF
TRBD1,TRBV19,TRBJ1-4,CASSLRGTGIGVGHEKLFF
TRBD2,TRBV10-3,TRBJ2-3,CAISSGTSGGTSTDTQYF
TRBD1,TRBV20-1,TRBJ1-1,CSARVLGQGVVNTEAFF
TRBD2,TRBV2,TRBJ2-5,CASGTSGGRGETQYF
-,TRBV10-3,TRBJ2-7,CAIRPAGDEQYF
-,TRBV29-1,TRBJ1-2,CSVEGSLLSGYTF
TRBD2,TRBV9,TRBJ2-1,CASSVGAGGLSYNEQFF
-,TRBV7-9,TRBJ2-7,CASSLVGSSYEQYF
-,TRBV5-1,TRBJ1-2,CASRGDFIPYGYTF
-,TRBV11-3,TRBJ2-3,CAGTPRTLSTDTQYF
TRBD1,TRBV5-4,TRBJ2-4,CASSRAGTGVVDIQYF